This T cell receptor (beta chain) is from a study of blood T cell repertoires in COVID-19. Whole-study context: The United States, Italy and Spain supplied acute and convalescent COVID-19 samples. T cells, B-cell-depleted T cells, or PBMCs supplied cDNA or gDNA.

Per the germline V gene, CDR1 is SGHDN and CDR2 is FVKESK. V was shortened by 0 bases and J by 9 bases, with 9 bases between the two germline ends. This CDR3 has 14 amino acids. Per the authors' pipeline: Amplification with reference gene primers provided the estimates of nucleated cell counts. The repertoire was sequenced with immunoSEQ multiplex PCR; TCRdb's copy has only in-frame clones and lacks some. That table gives V, J and clone size, and the DNA gave D and trimming. The sample includes over 110,000 clones, over 75% of them seen just once. The sequence was obtained from a man between 65 and 85 years old with acute or convalescent COVID-19. The chain employs TRBV14 and TRBJ1-6; D not certain. The sequencing input was peripheral blood. The CDR3 DNA is TGTGCCAGCAGCCAAGATATGAGGGTTTCACCCCTCCACTTT. This translates into CASSQDMRVSPLHF. The full variable domain, rest sourced from reference TRBV14 and TRBJ1-6, is EAGVTQFPSHSVIEKGQTVTLRCDPISGHDNLYWYRRVMGKEIKFLLHFVKESKQDESGMPNNRFLAERTGGTYSTLKVQPAELEDSGVYFCASSQDMRVSPLHFGNGTRLTVT.